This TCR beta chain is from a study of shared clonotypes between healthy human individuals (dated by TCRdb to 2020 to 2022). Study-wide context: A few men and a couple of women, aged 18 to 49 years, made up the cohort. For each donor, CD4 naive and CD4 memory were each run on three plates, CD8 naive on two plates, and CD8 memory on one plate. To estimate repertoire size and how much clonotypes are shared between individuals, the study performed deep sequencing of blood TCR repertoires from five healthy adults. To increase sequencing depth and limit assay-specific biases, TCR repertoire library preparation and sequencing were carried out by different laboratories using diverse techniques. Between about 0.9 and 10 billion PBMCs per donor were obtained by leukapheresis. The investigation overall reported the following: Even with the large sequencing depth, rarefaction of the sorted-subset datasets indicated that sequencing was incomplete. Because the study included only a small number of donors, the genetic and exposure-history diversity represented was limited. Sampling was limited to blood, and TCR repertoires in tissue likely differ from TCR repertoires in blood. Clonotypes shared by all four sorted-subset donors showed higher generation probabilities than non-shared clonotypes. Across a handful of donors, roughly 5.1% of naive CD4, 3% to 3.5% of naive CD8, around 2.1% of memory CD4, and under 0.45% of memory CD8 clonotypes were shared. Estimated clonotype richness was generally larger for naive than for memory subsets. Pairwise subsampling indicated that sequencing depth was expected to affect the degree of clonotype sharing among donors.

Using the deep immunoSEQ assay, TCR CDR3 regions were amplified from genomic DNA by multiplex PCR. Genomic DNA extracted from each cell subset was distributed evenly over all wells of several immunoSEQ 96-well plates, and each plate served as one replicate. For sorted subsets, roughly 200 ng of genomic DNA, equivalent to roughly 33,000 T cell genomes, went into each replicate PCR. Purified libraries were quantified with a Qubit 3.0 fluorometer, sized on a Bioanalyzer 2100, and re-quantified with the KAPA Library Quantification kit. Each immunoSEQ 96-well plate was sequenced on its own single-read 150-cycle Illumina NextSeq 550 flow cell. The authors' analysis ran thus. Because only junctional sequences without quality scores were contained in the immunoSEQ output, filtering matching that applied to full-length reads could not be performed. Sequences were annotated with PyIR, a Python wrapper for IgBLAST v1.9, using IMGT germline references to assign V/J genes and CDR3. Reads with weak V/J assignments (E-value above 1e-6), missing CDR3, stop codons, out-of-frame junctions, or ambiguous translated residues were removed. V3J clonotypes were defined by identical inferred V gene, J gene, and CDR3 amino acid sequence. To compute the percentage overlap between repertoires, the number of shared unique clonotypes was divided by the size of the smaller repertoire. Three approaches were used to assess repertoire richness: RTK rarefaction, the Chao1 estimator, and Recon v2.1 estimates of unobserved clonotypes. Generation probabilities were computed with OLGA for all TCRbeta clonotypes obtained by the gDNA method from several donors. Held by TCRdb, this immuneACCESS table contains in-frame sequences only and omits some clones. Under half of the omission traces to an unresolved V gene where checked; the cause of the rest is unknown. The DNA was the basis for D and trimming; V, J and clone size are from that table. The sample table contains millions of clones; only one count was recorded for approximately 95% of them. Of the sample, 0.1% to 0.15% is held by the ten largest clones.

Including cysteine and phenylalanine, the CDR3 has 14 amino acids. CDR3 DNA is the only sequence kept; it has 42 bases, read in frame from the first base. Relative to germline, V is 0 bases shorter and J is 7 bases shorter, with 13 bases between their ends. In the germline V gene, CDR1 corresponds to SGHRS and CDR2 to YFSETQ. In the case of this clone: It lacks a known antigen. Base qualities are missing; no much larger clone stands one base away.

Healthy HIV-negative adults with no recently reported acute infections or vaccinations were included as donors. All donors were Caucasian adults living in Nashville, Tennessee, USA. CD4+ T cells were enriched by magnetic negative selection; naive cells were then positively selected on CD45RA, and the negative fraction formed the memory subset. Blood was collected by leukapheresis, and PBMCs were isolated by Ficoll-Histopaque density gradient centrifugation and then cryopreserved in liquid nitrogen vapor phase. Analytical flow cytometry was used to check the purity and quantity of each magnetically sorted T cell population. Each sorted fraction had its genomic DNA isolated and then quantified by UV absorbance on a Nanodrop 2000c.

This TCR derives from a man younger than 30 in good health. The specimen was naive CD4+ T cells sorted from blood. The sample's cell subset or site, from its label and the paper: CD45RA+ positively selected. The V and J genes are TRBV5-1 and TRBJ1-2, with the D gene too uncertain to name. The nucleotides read TGCGCCAGCAGCTTGGGGCTCTCGTTGGGTGGCTACACCTTC. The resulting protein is CASSLGLSLGGYTF. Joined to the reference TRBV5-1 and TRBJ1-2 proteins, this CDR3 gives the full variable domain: KAGVTQTPRYLIKTRGQQVTLSCSPISGHRSVSWYQQTPGQGLQFLFEYFSETQRNKGNFPGRFSGRQFSNSRSEMNVSTLELGDSALYLCASSLGLSLGGYTFGSGTRLTVV.